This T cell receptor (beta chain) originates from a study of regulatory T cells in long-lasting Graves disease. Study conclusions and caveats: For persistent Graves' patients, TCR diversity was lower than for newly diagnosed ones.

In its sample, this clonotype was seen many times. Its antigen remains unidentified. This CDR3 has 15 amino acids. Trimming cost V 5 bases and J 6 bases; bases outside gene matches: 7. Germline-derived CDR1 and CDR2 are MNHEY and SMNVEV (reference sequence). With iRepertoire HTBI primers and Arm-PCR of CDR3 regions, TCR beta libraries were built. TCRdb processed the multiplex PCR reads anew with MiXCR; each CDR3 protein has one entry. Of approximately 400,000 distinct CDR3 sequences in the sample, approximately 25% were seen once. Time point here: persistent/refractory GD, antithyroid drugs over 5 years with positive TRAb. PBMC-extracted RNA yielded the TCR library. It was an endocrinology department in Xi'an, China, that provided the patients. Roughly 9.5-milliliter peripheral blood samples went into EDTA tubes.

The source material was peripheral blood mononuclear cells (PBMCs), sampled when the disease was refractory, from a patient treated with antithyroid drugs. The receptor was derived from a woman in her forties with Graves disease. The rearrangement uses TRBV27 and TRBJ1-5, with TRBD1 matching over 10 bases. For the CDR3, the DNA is TGTGCCAGCAGTGAAACCCGGGACAGGGGTCAGCCCCAGCATTTT. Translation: CASSETRDRGQPQHF.